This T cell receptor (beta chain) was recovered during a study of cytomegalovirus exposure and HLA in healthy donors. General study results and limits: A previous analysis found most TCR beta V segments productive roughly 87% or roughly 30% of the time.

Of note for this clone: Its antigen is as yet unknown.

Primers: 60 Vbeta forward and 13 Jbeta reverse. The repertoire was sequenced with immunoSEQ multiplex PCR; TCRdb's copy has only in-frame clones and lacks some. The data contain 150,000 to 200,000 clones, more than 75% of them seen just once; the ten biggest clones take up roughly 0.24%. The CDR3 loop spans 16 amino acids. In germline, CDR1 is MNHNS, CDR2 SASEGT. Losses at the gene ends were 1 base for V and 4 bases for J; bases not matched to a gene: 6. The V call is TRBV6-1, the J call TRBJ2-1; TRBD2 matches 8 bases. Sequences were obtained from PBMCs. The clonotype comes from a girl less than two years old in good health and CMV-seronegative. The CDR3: CASSEERLAKYNEQFF. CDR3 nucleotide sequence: TGTGCCAGCAGTGAAGAAAGACTAGCGAAGTACAATGAGCAGTTCTTC.